This T cell receptor (beta chain) was profiled in a study of metastatic and nonmetastatic thyroid tumors. Across the study: Repertoires of blood and of tissue (tumor or nodule) from malignant and benign thyroid patients were compared. Study results and limitations: Reports indicated that malignant thyroid tumors showed significantly higher TCR beta diversity than benign nodules did, in blood and tumor.

This CDR3 has 14 residues. Germline V gene sequence: CDR1 SGHRS, CDR2 YFSETQ. The ends were cut back, 0 bases at V and 2 bases at J, with 8 bases in the middle. Comments on this clone: Its specificity is not known.

The entire patient cohort was treatment-naive prior to thyroid surgery. Per the study methods: A papillary thyroid cancer distant-metastasis classifier was built from CDR3 differences across clinicopathological groups. With MiXCR, TCRdb called clones anew from the PCR reads. Clone size and V and J calls follow TCRdb, not the original study. The sample carries tens of thousands of clones, 22% recorded once. The sample consisted of tumor tissue. The chain has TRBV5-1 and TRBJ1-1; the D is unclear. This receptor was obtained from a female donor with papillary thyroid cancer or a benign thyroid nodule (not recorded which). Some clones in this sample may be carry-over from other donors' samples. DNA for the CDR3: TGCGCCAGCAGCTTGGCCCAGGCAAACACTGAAGCTTTCTTT. Its translation: CASSLAQANTEAFF.